This T cell receptor beta chain was identified in a study of T-cell reconstitution after alpha-beta-depleted transplantation in children. Library preparation (for TCRbeta) was performed with unique molecular identifiers. TCRdb processed the PCR reads anew with MiXCR; each CDR3 protein has one entry. The table records about 830,000 distinct CDR3 sequences, under 20% of them present only once. A word on this clonotype: The target antigen is unknown.

V gave up 0 bases and J gave up 2 bases; unmatched junction bases: 12. Germline V gene sequence: CDR1 MGHRA, CDR2 YSYEKL. The CDR3 has 19 residues. Broader study findings: A year had passed since transplant, and T-cell counts and diversity by then came mostly from newly produced T cells. Reportedly, alpha-beta T cells present about two months post-transplant originated from several hundred expanded clones of graft origin.

The origin of this receptor is a male patient between 5 and 17 years old who had a stem cell transplant for acute lymphoblastic leukemia, so the T cells may come from the graft donor. Source: PBMCs, mostly from graft donor cells, taken 360 days after TCRalphabeta/CD19-depleted stem cell transplant. V and J are TRBV4-1 and TRBJ2-1, with 8 bases fitting TRBD2. The CDR3: CASSQDRGSASGPYNEQFF. In DNA, the CDR3 is TGCGCCAGCAGCCAAGACCGGGGATCGGCTAGCGGGCCCTACAATGAGCAGTTCTTC.